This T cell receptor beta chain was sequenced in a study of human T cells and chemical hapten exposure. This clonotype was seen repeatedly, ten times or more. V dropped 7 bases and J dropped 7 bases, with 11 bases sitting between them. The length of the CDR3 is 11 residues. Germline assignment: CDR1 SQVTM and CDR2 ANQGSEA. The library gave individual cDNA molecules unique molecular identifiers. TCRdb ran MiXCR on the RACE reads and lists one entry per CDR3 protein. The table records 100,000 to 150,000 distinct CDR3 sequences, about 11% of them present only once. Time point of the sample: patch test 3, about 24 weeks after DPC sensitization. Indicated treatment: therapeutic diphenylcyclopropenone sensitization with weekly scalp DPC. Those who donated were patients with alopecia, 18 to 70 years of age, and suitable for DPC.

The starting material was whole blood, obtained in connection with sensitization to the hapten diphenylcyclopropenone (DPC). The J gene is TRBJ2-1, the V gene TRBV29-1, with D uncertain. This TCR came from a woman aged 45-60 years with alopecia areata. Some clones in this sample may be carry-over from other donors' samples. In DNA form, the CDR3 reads TGCAGCGGTGGGCCGATTAATGAGCAGTTCTTC. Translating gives CSGGPINEQFF.